The T cell receptor (beta chain) under discussion was sequenced for a study of CD8 T cells in ankylosing spondylitis. Overall study results and limits: Disease-linked clones were reportedly significantly enriched in matched ankylosing spondylitis synovial fluid. Blood from ankylosing spondylitis patients appeared to carry a characteristic roughly eight-variant TCR beta motif.

This clonotype was found many times. Its antigen is currently unknown. From the 5' RACE reads, TCRdb called clonotypes with MiXCR, one entry per CDR3 protein. Found here are hundreds of thousands of distinct CDR3 sequences, roughly 13% of them singletons; the top ten hold 6.8%. The material sequenced was blood, either unsorted or a sorted T cell fraction (not recorded which). This receptor was obtained from a male donor with ankylosing spondylitis.

CDR3 coding DNA: TGCGCCAGCAGCCCCCGGGGGACTAGCTCCTACAATGAGCAGTTCTTC. As protein: CASSPRGTSSYNEQFF. V and J are TRBV5-1 and TRBJ2-1, with 8 nucleotides matching TRBD2. The germline CDR1 and CDR2 sequences are SGHRS and YFSETQ. V gave up 4 bases and J gave up 0 bases; unmatched junction bases: 6. The CDR3 consists of 16 residues. Looking up the rest from reference TRBV5-1 and TRBJ2-1 gives the full variable domain: KAGVTQTPRYLIKTRGQQVTLSCSPISGHRSVSWYQQTPGQGLQFLFEYFSETQRNKGNFPGRFSGRQFSNSRSEMNVSTLELGDSALYLCASSPRGTSSYNEQFFGPGTRLTVL.